Only a few counts were recorded for the clone carrying this T cell receptor (beta chain). As yet, its antigen is unknown. V lost 8 bases and J lost 0; bases outside the gene matches: 1. CDR1 is MNHEY, CDR2 SVGEGT, per germline. CDR3 length: 13 residues. This sample stems from a study of blood T cells in healthy people across ages. Study-wide results and caveats: The study found more naive CD4+ cells and higher diversity in long-lived than aged donors. Possibly confounding the expanded clonotype changes was the fact that donor CMV status was unknown. Significant beta diversity loss was already apparent by age around 40, declining roughly linearly. Reliance upon unsorted PBMCs precluded definitive naive versus antigen-experienced comparison.

The authors ran a second PCR of roughly 6 to 12 cycles using a sample-barcoded 5' primer and a J-beta primer mix. TCRdb used MiXCR to reprocess the 5' RACE reads, holding one entry per CDR3 protein. The data show approximately 670,000 distinct CDR3 sequences, around two fifths seen once. The genes are TRBV6-2 or TRBV6-3 and TRBJ2-7; TRBD1 agrees at 10 bases. The material sequenced was blood. The TCR sequence derives from an older man in good health. In DNA, the CDR3 is TGTGCCAGCCGGACAGGGGGCTCCTACGAGCAGTACTTC. This codes for CASRTGGSYEQYF.